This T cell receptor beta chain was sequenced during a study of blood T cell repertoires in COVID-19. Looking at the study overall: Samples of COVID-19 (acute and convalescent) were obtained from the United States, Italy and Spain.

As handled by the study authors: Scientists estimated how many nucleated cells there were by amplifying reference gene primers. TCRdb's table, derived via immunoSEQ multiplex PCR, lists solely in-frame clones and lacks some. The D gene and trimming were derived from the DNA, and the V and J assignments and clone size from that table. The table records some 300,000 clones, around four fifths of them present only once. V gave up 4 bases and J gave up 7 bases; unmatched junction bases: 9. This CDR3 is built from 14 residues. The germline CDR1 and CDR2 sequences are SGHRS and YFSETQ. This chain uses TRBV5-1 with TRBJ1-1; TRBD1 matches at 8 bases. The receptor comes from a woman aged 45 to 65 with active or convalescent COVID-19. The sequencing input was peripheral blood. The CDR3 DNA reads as TGCGCCAGCAGCGGCAGGGGGCGCAGGGATGAAGCTTTCTTT. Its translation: CASSGRGRRDEAFF.